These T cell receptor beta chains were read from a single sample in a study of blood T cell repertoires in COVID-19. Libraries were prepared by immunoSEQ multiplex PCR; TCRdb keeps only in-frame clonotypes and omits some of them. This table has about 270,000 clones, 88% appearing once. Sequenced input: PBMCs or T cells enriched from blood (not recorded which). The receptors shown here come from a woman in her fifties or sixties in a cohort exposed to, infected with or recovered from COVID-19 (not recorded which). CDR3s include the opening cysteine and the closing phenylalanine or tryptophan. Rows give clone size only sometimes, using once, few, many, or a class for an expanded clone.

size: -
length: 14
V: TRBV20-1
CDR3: CSASYSGMVGEQYF

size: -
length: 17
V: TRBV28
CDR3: CASSLTPSGGRAYEQYF

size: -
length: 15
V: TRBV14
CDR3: CASSQPGLAKDEQFF

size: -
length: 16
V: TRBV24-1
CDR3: CATSPLGGAGPDTQYF

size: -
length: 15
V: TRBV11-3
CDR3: CASSYTSGINNEQFF

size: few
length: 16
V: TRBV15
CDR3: CATSRAGQWNTGELFF

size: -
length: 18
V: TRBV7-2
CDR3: CASSGGAGLAGGWDTQYF

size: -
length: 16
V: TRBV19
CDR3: CASSIARRAGGYEQYF

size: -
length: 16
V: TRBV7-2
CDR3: CASSLGTGGGLYEQYF

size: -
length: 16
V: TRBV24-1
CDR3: CATSDFGLAGNNEQFF

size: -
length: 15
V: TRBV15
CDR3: CATSRTIAVQETQYF

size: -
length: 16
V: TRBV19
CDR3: CASSINYQRTNEKLFF

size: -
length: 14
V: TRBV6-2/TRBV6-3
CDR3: CASSSRDRAIGYTF

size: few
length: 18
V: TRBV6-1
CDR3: CASSEVRGGATGTGELFF

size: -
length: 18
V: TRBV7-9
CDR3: CASSPPGRLAGGQETQYF

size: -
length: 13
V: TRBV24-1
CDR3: CATQQGAGNTIYF

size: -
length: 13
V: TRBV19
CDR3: CASSRSQNYGYTF

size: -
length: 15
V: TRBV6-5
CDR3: CASSSGTSGSETQYF

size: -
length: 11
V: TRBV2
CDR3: CASRDFYEQYF

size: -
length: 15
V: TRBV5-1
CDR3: CASSLEGRAISEAFF

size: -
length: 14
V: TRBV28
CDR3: CASSSPGLDYGYTF

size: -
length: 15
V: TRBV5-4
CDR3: CASSRDYSYQETQYF

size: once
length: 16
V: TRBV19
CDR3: CASSKAAGGNTGELFF

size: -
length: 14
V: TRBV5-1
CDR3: CASSLRGQQETQYF

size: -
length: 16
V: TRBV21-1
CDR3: CASSQNSWSSYNEQFF

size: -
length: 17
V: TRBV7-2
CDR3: CASSSVQTSGKTGELFF

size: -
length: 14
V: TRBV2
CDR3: CASRGQGEGYEQYF

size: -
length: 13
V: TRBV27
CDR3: CASRYRLAYEQYF

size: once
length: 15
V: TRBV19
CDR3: CASRAGPGPPHEQYF

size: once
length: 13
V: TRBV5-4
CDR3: CASSLWGDQPQHF

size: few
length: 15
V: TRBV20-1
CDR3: CSASLGGAGTDTQYF

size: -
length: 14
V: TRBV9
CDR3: CASSVGQGANGYTF

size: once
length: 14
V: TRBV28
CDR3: CASSFPTRTDTQYF

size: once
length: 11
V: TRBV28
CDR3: CASRQGREAFF

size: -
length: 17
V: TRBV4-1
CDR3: CASSQGRQGRANTEAFF

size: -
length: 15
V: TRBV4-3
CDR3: CASSQPGTENTEAFF

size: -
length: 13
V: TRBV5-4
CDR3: CASSLDSNNEQFF

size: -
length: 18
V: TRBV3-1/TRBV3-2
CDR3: CASSQRGTSGSNTGELFF

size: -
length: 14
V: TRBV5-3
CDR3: CARSPRTVNTEAFF